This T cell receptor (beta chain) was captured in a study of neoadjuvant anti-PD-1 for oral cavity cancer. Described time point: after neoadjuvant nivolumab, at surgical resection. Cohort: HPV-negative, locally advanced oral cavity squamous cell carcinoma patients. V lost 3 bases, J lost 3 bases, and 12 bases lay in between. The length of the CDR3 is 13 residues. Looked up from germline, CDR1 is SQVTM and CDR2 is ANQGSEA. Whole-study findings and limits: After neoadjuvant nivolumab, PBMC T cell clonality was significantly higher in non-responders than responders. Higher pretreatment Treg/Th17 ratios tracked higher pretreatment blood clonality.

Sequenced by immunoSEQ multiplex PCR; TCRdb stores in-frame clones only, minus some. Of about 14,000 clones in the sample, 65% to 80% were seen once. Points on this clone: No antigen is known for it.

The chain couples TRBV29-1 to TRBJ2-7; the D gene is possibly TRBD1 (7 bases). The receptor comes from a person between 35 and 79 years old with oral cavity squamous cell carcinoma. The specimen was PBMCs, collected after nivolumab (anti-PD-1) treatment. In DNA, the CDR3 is TGCAGCGTTGAGGGTCAGGGGGGCTACGAGCAGTACTTC. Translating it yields CSVEGQGGYEQYF.